This TCR beta chain was identified during a study of blood T cell repertoires in COVID-19. In the original analysis: Nucleated cell counts were estimated from reference gene primer amplification. Sequenced by immunoSEQ multiplex PCR; TCRdb stores in-frame clones only, minus some. That table furnishes V, J and clone size, whereas the DNA furnished D and trimming. This table holds over 300,000 clones, 90% found once. This sequence was found in a man between 18 and 35 years old with active or convalescent COVID-19. The source material was peripheral blood.

The CDR3 DNA follows: TGTGCCAGCAGTTGGGGAGTGAATTCACCCCTCCACTTT. It is translated as CASSWGVNSPLHF. The chain carries TRBV27 and TRBJ1-6; D is ambiguous. Trimming took off 4 bases at V and 7 bases at J, with 8 bases between the two ends. CDR3 length: 13 amino acids. CDR1 is MNHEY, CDR2 SMNVEV, per germline (reference sequence).